These 16 T cell receptor beta chains share one sample of origin, sequenced in a study of graft-versus-host responses after intestinal transplantation. This table comes from immunoSEQ multiplex PCR, and its TCRdb copy is limited to in-frame clones, with some not included. The sample has around 18,000 clones; over 75% are singletons. Sequenced material: PBMCs, taken approximately 370 days after transplant. These receptors were collected from a human patient who received an intestinal transplant, so some T cells may come from the graft donor.

The J gene is TRBJ2-7, the V gene TRBV29-1, with TRBD2 matching 13 bases. After removal of 6 bases from V and 2 bases from J, the junction contained 4 bases not matched to a gene. Germline V gene sequence: CDR1 SQVTM, CDR2 ANQGSEA. This CDR3 contains 14 residues. CDR3 loop: CSVEGLAGTYEQYF. DNA of the CDR3: TGCAGCGTCGAGGGACTAGCGGGAACCTACGAGCAGTACTTC.

V usage is TRBV11-2 and J usage is TRBJ1-2; D perhaps matches TRBD1 (6 bases). CDR1 and CDR2 (germline): SGHAT, FQNNGV. The CDR3 is 13 amino acids. Trimming cost V 8 bases and J 4 bases, with 14 bases left between them. CDR3 coding DNA: TGTGCCAGCGATTTGGGGGCAGGCTATGGCTACACCTTC. As protein: CASDLGAGYGYTF.

The rearrangement joins TRBV6-5 to TRBJ2-5; tentatively, D is TRBD2 (7 bases). The ends were cut back, 6 bases at V and 2 bases at J, with 13 bases in the middle. The CDR3 length is 14 residues. Germline values: CDR1 MNHEY, CDR2 SVGAGI. CDR3 nucleotide sequence: TGTGCCAGCAGCCTAGGGGGGGGTCAAGAGACCCAGTACTTC. This gives the protein CASSLGGGQETQYF.

The chain recombines TRBV6-6 with TRBJ2-5; a possible D gene is TRBD2 (7 bases). CDR3 length: 14 amino acids. Germline CDR1 reads MNHNY; CDR2 reads SVGAGI (reference sequence). V lost 4 bases and J 4 bases, leaving 13 bases between the germline ends. The CDR3 region is CASSSRGAGETQYF. CDR3 coding DNA: TGTGCCAGCAGTTCCCGGGGGGCGGGAGAGACCCAGTACTTC.

The V and J genes are TRBV7-6 and TRBJ2-1; tentative D call: TRBD2 (7 bases). V shed 1 base and J shed 8 bases, with 15 bases lying between them. The CDR3 is 15 residues long. Germline loops: CDR1 SGHVS, CDR2 FNYEAQ. The CDR3 is CASSLGGGPGDEQFF. The CDR3 coding sequence is TGTGCCAGCAGCTTAGGCGGGGGCCCCGGCGATGAGCAGTTCTTC.

J is TRBJ2-7 and V is TRBV6-6, with 10 nucleotides matching TRBD2. Germline lookup yields CDR1 MNHNY and CDR2 SVGAGI (reference sequence). The V gene end was trimmed by 2 bases and the J gene end by 2 bases; junction bases not matched to a gene: 6. This CDR3 is 16 amino acids long. The CDR3, as DNA: TGTGCCAGCAGTTACCTACCTAGCGGGAGAGCCTACGAGCAGTACTTC. Residues: CASSYLPSGRAYEQYF.

V gene TRBV6-5 combines with J gene TRBJ2-5; D is possibly TRBD2 (6 bases). The CDR3 is 15 residues long. Germline CDR1 reads MNHEY; CDR2 reads SVGAGI. The germline V and J ends were trimmed by 3 bases and 5 bases, with 16 bases remaining between them. The CDR3 loop reads CASSYTLAGRETQYF. The CDR3 region has the DNA TGTGCCAGCAGTTATACGCTAGCAGGGAGGGAGACCCAGTACTTC.

This sequence joins TRBV5-1 and TRBJ2-7; perhaps TRBD1 as D (5 bases). Germline CDR1 reads SGHRS; CDR2 reads YFSETQ. There are 15 residues in the CDR3. V lost 0 bases and J lost 0, with 10 bases in between. The chain's CDR3 is CASSLGQPSSYEQYF. The CDR3 DNA reads TGCGCCAGCAGCTTGGGACAGCCGAGCTCCTACGAGCAGTACTTC.

The chain recombines TRBV6-1 with TRBJ2-7; no definite D call. Trimming shortened V by 2 bases and J by 3 bases, and 5 bases separated the two germline ends. From germline, CDR1 is MNHNS and CDR2 SASEGT. This CDR3 is 12 amino acids long. As DNA, the CDR3 is TGTGCCAGCAGTGAATGGGGCTACGAGCAGTACTTC. Translated, it gives CASSEWGYEQYF.

This chain joins TRBV4-1 and TRBJ1-2; weak D call: TRBD1 (6 bases). Trimming took 0 bases from V and 8 from J, leaving 16 bases between them. Per germline, CDR1 MGHRA and CDR2 YSYEKL. The CDR3 runs 15 residues. CDR3 amino acids: CASSQERTGQSGYTF. The CDR3 DNA is TGCGCCAGCAGCCAAGAGAGAACAGGGCAATCGGGCTACACCTTC.

This chain uses TRBV27 with TRBJ2-2; no clear D gene. Germline V gives CDR1 MNHEY, CDR2 SMNVEV (reference sequence). The CDR3 covers 12 residues. V was pared by 8 bases and J by 1 base, with 5 bases between. CDR3 DNA: TGTGCCAGCCTAGAGAACACCGGGGAGCTGTTTTTT. Amino acids: CASLENTGELFF.

This clone has a handful of counts. This chain connects TRBV5-1 to TRBJ2-1, with D possibly being TRBD1 (5 bases). The CDR3 loop spans 13 amino acids. Germline V gives CDR1 SGHRS, CDR2 YFSETQ. With 0 bases removed from V and 6 bases from J, the gap between germline ends came to 7 bases. CDR3 region: CASSLGGSNEQFF. CDR3 DNA: TGCGCCAGCAGCTTGGGGGGCTCCAATGAGCAGTTCTTC.

This chain uses TRBV15 with TRBJ1-4; D is undetermined. V lost 3 bases and J lost 0, with 2 bases in between. The germline gives CDR1 LNHNV, CDR2 YYDKDF (reference sequence). CDR3 length: 13 residues. DNA of the CDR3: TGTGCCACCAGCAGGTCAACTAATGAAAAACTGTTTTTT. Encoded protein: CATSRSTNEKLFF.

This chain uses TRBV18 with TRBJ2-5; D not resolved. The assigned J gene may be wrong: the sequence end matches TRBJ2-7 better. The CDR3 loop spans 13 amino acids. CDR1 and CDR2 from the germline V gene are KGHSH and LQKENI. The CDR3 spells CASSPVFHHEQYF. The CDR3, as DNA: TGTGCCAGCTCACCAGTGTTCCACCACGAGCAGTACTTC.

This clone was picked up a small number of times. The CDR3 protein is CASSFTYEQYF. The CDR3, as DNA: TGCGCCAGCAGCTTCACCTACGAGCAGTACTTC. V is TRBV5-1 and J is TRBJ2-7; no clear D gene. There are 11 residues in the CDR3. CDR1 is SGHRS and CDR2 is YFSETQ in the germline V gene. Trimming shortened V by 2 bases and J by 2 bases, and 2 bases separated the two germline ends.

This clone was seen once. The genes are TRBV2 and TRBJ1-5; the D is unclear. Germline V lookup: CDR1 SNHLY, CDR2 FYNNEI. Trimming took off 7 bases at V and 6 bases at J, with 13 bases between the two ends. This CDR3 has 13 residues. The CDR3 region is CASTEQVVQPQHF. The CDR3 DNA sequence: TGTGCCAGCACGGAACAAGTGGTTCAGCCCCAGCATTTT. The complete variable domain, with remaining parts taken from reference TRBV2 and TRBJ1-5, reads EPEVTQTPSHQVTQMGQEVILRCVPISNHLYFYWYRQILGQKVEFLVSFYNNEISEKSEIFDDQFSVERPDGSNFTLKIRSTKLEDSAMYFCASTEQVVQPQHFGDGTRLSIL.